The 20 T cell receptor beta chains in this list originate from one sample, sequenced in a study of blood T cell repertoires in COVID-19. The assay was immunoSEQ multiplex PCR, and TCRdb's table has in-frame clones only and misses some. The data show over 200,000 clones, with 75% to 90% seen just once and around 5.4% held by the top ten. Sequencing used peripheral blood. These receptors came from a human donor in a cohort sampled during active COVID-19.

Written as DNA, the CDR3 is TGTGCCAGCCATGTTCGGGGGGCGCGGTATGGCTACACCTTC. It encodes CASHVRGARYGYTF. The chain combines TRBV6-5 with TRBJ1-2, with a possible D match to TRBD1 (6 bases). The CDR3 sequence is 14 residues long. Germline CDR1 and CDR2: MNHEY and SVGAGI. Trimming took 8 bases from V and 5 from J, leaving 18 bases between them.

A note on this clone: The junction and the germline gene differ at one end; a read error may be behind it. The V gene is TRBV4-2, the J gene TRBJ1-4; 8 bases fit TRBD1. CDR3 length: 17 amino acids. CDR1 and CDR2 from the germline V gene are LGHNA and YNFKEQ. For the CDR3, the DNA is TGTGCCAGCAACCAAGATAAGACAGGGGTTCTTAATGAAAAACTGTTTTTT. It specifies CASNQDKTGVLNEKLFF.

The CDR3 loop is CASSFVRGELFF. CDR3 nucleotide sequence: TGCGCCAGCAGCTTCGTGCGGGGGGAGCTGTTTTTT. V gene TRBV5-1 combines with J gene TRBJ2-2; D not certain. Trimming pared 2 bases from V and 8 bases from J, leaving 7 bases between. Germline lookup yields CDR1 SGHRS and CDR2 YFSETQ. The CDR3 loop spans 12 amino acids.

The chain combines TRBV6-4 with TRBJ1-6; D possibly corresponds to TRBD1 (6 bases). Trimming stripped 6 bases from V and 8 bases from J, with 20 bases between. The CDR3 loop spans 16 amino acids. Germline values: CDR1 MRHNA, CDR2 SNTAGT. The CDR3: CASRALGGGSDSPLHF. The CDR3 DNA sequence: TGTGCCAGCAGAGCCCTTGGGGGCGGGTCGGATTCACCCCTCCACTTT.

This sequence joins TRBV5-6 and TRBJ2-7, with TRBD1 matching over 9 bases. This CDR3 is 15 amino acids long. J gave up 5 bases and V 2 bases, and 8 bases lay outside the gene matches. In germline, CDR1 is SGHDT, CDR2 YYEEEE. CDR3 region: CASSLPHRGPHEQYF. The CDR3 nucleotides are TGTGCCAGCAGCTTACCCCACAGGGGGCCCCACGAGCAGTACTTC.

Concerning this clone itself: This sample also contains other DNA sequences that code for the same CDR3. J is TRBJ2-7 and V is TRBV6-5; 7 bases align to TRBD1. The CDR3 is 14 amino acids. V gave up 2 bases and J gave up 0 bases; unmatched junction bases: 1. From germline, CDR1 is MNHEY and CDR2 SVGAGI. The chain's CDR3 is CASSYAGGSYEQYF. In DNA form, the CDR3 reads TGTGCCAGCAGTTACGCAGGGGGCTCCTACGAGCAGTACTTC.

The V and J genes are TRBV27 and TRBJ1-5; the match to TRBD1 covers 8 bases. The CDR3 consists of 15 residues. The germline gives CDR1 MNHEY, CDR2 SMNVEV (reference sequence). With 6 bases clipped from V and 7 bases from J, the junction kept 11 bases outside the gene matches. The DNA of the CDR3 is TGTGCCAGCAGGGCATCAGGGGGCATTGGACAGCCCCAGCATTTT. Protein: CASRASGGIGQPQHF.

The chain joins TRBV7-9 to TRBJ2-7; D gene unclear. V was trimmed by 4 bases and J by 0 bases, leaving 4 bases between them. The CDR3 covers 12 residues. Germline V gene data show CDR1 as SEHNR and CDR2 as FQNEAQ (reference sequence). CDR3 DNA sequence: TGTGCCAGCAGCTCGGTCTCCTACGAGCAGTACTTC. It encodes CASSSVSYEQYF.

The gene calls are TRBV5-6 and TRBJ1-5; 11 nucleotides match TRBD1. Germline CDR1 is SGHDT and CDR2 is YYEEEE. This CDR3 has 19 amino acids. V gave up 4 bases and J gave up 3 bases; unmatched junction bases: 15. Here the CDR3 DNA reads TGTGCCAGCAGCCCCCGGACAGGGGGCTCGGGCTTACTCAATCAGCCCCAGCATTTT. This translates into CASSPRTGGSGLLNQPQHF.

The rearrangement joins TRBV4-3 to TRBJ2-7, with D maybe TRBD2 (6 bases). The CDR3 contains 14 residues. Germline CDR1 and CDR2: LGHNA and YSLEER. V lost 0 bases to trimming and J lost 7 bases, with 13 bases between them. Written as DNA, the CDR3 is TGCGCCAGCAGCCAAGAGTTAGCGGCCAGAGAGCAGTACTTC. Residues: CASSQELAAREQYF.

The V gene is TRBV28, the J gene TRBJ2-3, with 14 bases matching TRBD2. The CDR3 consists of 16 residues. V shed 4 bases and J 4 bases; nucleotides not matched to a gene: 4. Germline CDR1 and CDR2: MDHEN and SYDVKM. This CDR3 is CASSSGLAGEADTQYF. Here the CDR3 DNA reads TGTGCCAGCAGTTCGGGACTAGCGGGAGAGGCAGATACGCAGTATTTT.

The chain is built from TRBV28 and TRBJ2-1, with 9 bases fitting TRBD2. CDR1 is MDHEN and CDR2 is SYDVKM in the germline V gene. J was trimmed by 9 bases and V by 4 bases; bases with no gene match: 10. This CDR3 spans 15 amino acids. The CDR3 coding sequence is TGTGCCAGCAGTTCAGCGGGAGGCCCAACGGGTGAGCAGTTCTTC. It encodes CASSSAGGPTGEQFF.

The chain is built from TRBV6-5 and TRBJ2-2; weak D call: TRBD2 (7 bases). V was cut by 4 bases and J by 15 bases, with 21 bases left in between. The germline V gene encodes CDR1 MNHEY and CDR2 SVGAGI. This CDR3 is 14 amino acids long. The CDR3 protein is CASSSWGGASRVFF. The DNA for the CDR3 is TGTGCCAGCAGTTCCTGGGGGGGGGCATCGCGGGTGTTTTTT.

The chain links TRBV19 to TRBJ2-7, with a weak D call TRBD2 (5 bases). The germline gives CDR1 LNHDA, CDR2 SQIVND (reference sequence). Trimming removed 6 bases at V and 4 bases at J, with 13 bases between. The CDR3 has 13 residues. CDR3 coding DNA: TGTGCCAGTAGGGGAGAAGGAAGATACGAGCAGTACTTC. It is translated as CASRGEGRYEQYF.

V and J are TRBV9 and TRBJ2-3; maybe TRBD2 (5 bases). Trimming shortened V by 0 bases and J by 2 bases, and 10 bases separated the two germline ends. From germline, CDR1 is SGDLS and CDR2 YYNGEE. CDR3 length equals 15 residues. CDR3 protein: CASSVAPGNTDTQYF. CDR3 nucleotide sequence: TGTGCCAGCAGCGTAGCCCCGGGGAACACAGATACGCAGTATTTT.

This clone was counted a single time. This rearrangement joins TRBV6-2 or TRBV6-3 to TRBJ1-5; 7 bases are shared with TRBD1. Germline V gene sequence: CDR1 MNHEY, CDR2 SVGEGT. The CDR3 is 14 residues long. V trimming: 5 bases; J trimming: 3 bases; junction bases outside the gene matches: 4. The CDR3 DNA reads as TGTGCCAGCAGTAGAGGGGGCTCCAATCAGCCCCAGCATTTT. Encoded protein: CASSRGGSNQPQHF.

This clone was observed once. This chain connects TRBV7-2 to TRBJ1-2; possibly TRBD1 for D (5 bases). This CDR3 has 13 amino acids. Germline V gives CDR1 SGHTA, CDR2 FQGNSA. V was shortened by 8 bases and J by 4 bases, with 14 bases between the two germline ends. This CDR3 is CASRAGGGYGYTF. In DNA form, the CDR3 reads TGTGCCAGCCGCGCGGGGGGGGGCTATGGCTACACCTTC.

This chain links TRBV6-5 with TRBJ2-5; a weak D match, TRBD1 (6 bases). The CDR3 is made up of 15 amino acids. V dropped 6 bases and J dropped 0 bases, with 14 bases sitting between them. CDR1 is MNHEY and CDR2 is SVGAGI in the germline V gene. CDR3 residues: CASRTGTYNQETQYF. In nucleotides, the CDR3 is TGTGCCAGCAGGACGGGGACATACAACCAAGAGACCCAGTACTTC.

This clone occurred once. This rearrangement joins TRBV4-2 to TRBJ1-1, with 7 bases matching TRBD1. The CDR3 has 13 amino acids. Looked up from germline, CDR1 is LGHNA and CDR2 is YNFKEQ. With V trimmed by 1 base and J by 7 bases, 3 bases remained unmatched. DNA of the CDR3: TGTGCCAGCAGCCAAGGGAGGGACAGTGAAGCTTTCTTT. Its translation: CASSQGRDSEAFF.

This clone occurred a few times. The genes are TRBV7-9 and TRBJ2-7; TRBD1 matches at 8 bases. V dropped 6 bases and J dropped 3; count of bases not matched to a gene: 10. Germline values: CDR1 SEHNR, CDR2 FQNEAQ (reference sequence). The CDR3 runs to 15 residues. CDR3 residues: CASSRPTGAIYEQYF. The CDR3 nucleotides are TGTGCCAGCAGTCGACCGACAGGGGCTATCTACGAGCAGTACTTC. The whole variable domain, filled in from reference TRBV7-9 and TRBJ2-7, reads DTGVSQNPRHKITKRGQNVTFRCDPISEHNRLYWYRQTLGQGPEFLTYFQNEAQLEKSRLLSDRFSAERPKGSFSTLEIQRTEQGDSAMYLCASSRPTGAIYEQYFGPGTRLTVT.